The 31 T cell receptor beta chains reported below all come from one sample, sequenced in a study of T cells in Graves' hyperthyroidism and ophthalmopathy. From RNA transcripts, TCR beta CDR3 regions were amplified. The TCR CDR3 first-round RT-PCR relied on the HTBI primer set. One entry per CDR3 protein results from TCRdb running MiXCR on the multiplex PCR reads. The sample consists of roughly 38,000 distinct CDR3 sequences, 49% of them appearing once. What was sequenced was blood. These receptor sequences come from a woman aged 45-59 years with Graves' hyperthyroidism that later progressed to Graves' ophthalmopathy.

A single count supports this clonotype. V is TRBV2 and J is TRBJ2-7; TRBD1 agrees at 10 bases. Trimming took 8 bases from V and 9 from J; bases not matched to a gene: 1. CDR3 size: 10 residues. Germline CDR1 SNHLY, CDR2 FYNNEI. CDR3 nucleotide sequence: TGTGCCAGCCGGGACAGGGGGCAGTACTTC. Its translation is CASRDRGQYF.

V and J are TRBV18 and TRBJ1-4; a possible D gene is TRBD1 (6 bases). This CDR3 contains 14 residues. Trimming shortened V by 5 bases and J by 0 bases, and 7 bases separated the two germline ends. The germline V gene encodes CDR1 KGHSH and CDR2 LQKENI. Here the CDR3 DNA reads TGTGCCAGCTCAGGGACATCAACTAATGAAAAACTGTTTTTT. Its protein is CASSGTSTNEKLFF.

The chain uses TRBV11-1 and TRBJ2-1, with unresolved D. V lost 6 bases to trimming and J lost 7 bases, with 19 bases between them. From germline, CDR1 is SGHAT and CDR2 FQDESV (reference sequence). The CDR3 is 15 amino acids. This CDR3 reads CASSARDQWLNEQFF. DNA of the CDR3: TGTGCCAGCAGTGCTAGAGATCAGTGGTTAAATGAGCAGTTCTTC.

Ten or more counts support this clonotype. The chain is built from TRBV10-1 and TRBJ2-1; no clear D gene. The V gene lost 4 bases and the J gene lost 7 bases, with 11 bases spanning the gap. The CDR3 extends over 13 amino acids. Germline-derived CDR1 and CDR2 are WNHNN and SYGVQD (reference sequence). CDR3: CASSGQVMNEQFF. CDR3 DNA sequence: TGCGCCAGCAGTGGGCAGGTGATGAATGAGCAGTTCTTC.

Many counts were recorded for this clonotype. The CDR3 bases are TGCAGCGCAAAGAATTCGGCGAGCTCCTACAATGAGCAGTTCTTC. Translation: CSAKNSASSYNEQFF. The genes are TRBV29-1 and TRBJ2-1; no definite D call. CDR3 length: 15 residues. Looked up from germline, CDR1 is SQVTM and CDR2 is ANQGSEA. V shed 7 bases and J shed 0 bases, with 16 bases lying between them.

The chain is built from TRBV11-3 and TRBJ1-5, with 12 bases fitting TRBD1. CDR3 length: 17 amino acids. Germline CDR1 reads SGHNT; CDR2 reads YENEEA. The V gene end was trimmed by 5 bases and the J gene end by 3 bases; junction bases not matched to a gene: 8. Here the CDR3 reads CASSGRGTGGNNQPQHF. CDR3 coding DNA: TGTGCCAGCAGCGGGCGCGGGACAGGGGGCAACAATCAGCCCCAGCATTTT.

Of note for this clonotype: An end of the junction does not agree with germline; a read error may underlie this. CDR3: CSARETGTSGSPLHF. The CDR3 nucleotides read TGCAGTGCCAGAGAAACCGGGACATCGGGTTCACCCCTCCACTTT. V gene TRBV20-1 combines with J gene TRBJ1-6; D is possibly TRBD1 (6 bases). Germline V CDR1 and CDR2: DFQATT, SNEGSKA (reference sequence). The CDR3 is made up of 15 amino acids.

By sample fraction, this clonotype is medium-sized. V and J are TRBV24-1 and TRBJ1-1, with D perhaps matching TRBD1 (6 bases). Germline loops: CDR1 KGHDR, CDR2 SFDVKD. Trimming removed 4 bases at V and 10 bases at J, with 18 bases between. The CDR3 is made up of 14 amino acids. The CDR3 region is CATSDLRDTGGAFF. The CDR3 DNA sequence: TGTGCCACCAGTGACCTCCGGGACACGGGCGGAGCTTTCTTT.

The V call is TRBV2, the J call TRBJ2-5, with 13 bases lining up with TRBD2. The CDR3 has 15 residues. Germline CDR1 is SNHLY and CDR2 is FYNNEI. Unmatched junction bases numbered 0, after V lost 3 bases and J lost 2 bases. The CDR3 protein is CASSEGLAGQETQYF. The CDR3 region has the DNA TGTGCCAGCAGTGAGGGACTAGCGGGGCAAGAGACCCAGTACTTC. The full variable domain, rest sourced from reference TRBV2 and TRBJ2-5, is EPEVTQTPSHQVTQMGQEVILRCVPISNHLYFYWYRQILGQKVEFLVSFYNNEISEKSEIFDDQFSVERPDGSNFTLKIRSTKLEDSAMYFCASSEGLAGQETQYFGPGTRLLVL.

Ten or more counts support this clonotype. This chain connects TRBV7-9 to TRBJ1-5, with 7 bases aligning to TRBD1. CDR3 length: 18 residues. The germline V gene has CDR1 SEHNR and CDR2 FQNEAQ (reference sequence). J lost 4 bases, V lost 4 bases, and 16 bases had no gene match. CDR3 amino acids: CASSYHPTGRGRNQPQHF. The CDR3 DNA reads TGTGCCAGCAGCTATCACCCGACAGGGAGAGGGAGAAATCAGCCCCAGCATTTT.

This clonotype showed up many times. V and J are TRBV5-1 and TRBJ2-5; TRBD1 matches 9 bases. V lost 2 bases to trimming and J lost 2 bases; unmatched junction nucleotides: 4. This CDR3 is 15 amino acids long. Germline V gene data show CDR1 as SGHRS and CDR2 as YFSETQ. The CDR3 sequence is CASSLGQGSQETQYF. The DNA for the CDR3 is TGCGCCAGCAGCTTAGGACAGGGGAGTCAAGAGACCCAGTACTTC.

The chain uses TRBV20-1 and TRBJ2-7; 9 positions match TRBD2. Losses at the gene ends were 7 bases for V and 3 bases for J; bases not matched to a gene: 4. The CDR3 contains 12 residues. CDR1 and CDR2 from the germline V gene are DFQATT and SNEGSKA (reference sequence). CDR3 loop: CSGRLADYEQYF. The CDR3, as DNA: TGCAGTGGAAGACTAGCGGACTACGAGCAGTACTTC.

Details on this clonotype: A read error may produce the germline difference seen at one junction end. The J gene is TRBJ2-6, the V gene TRBV12-3 or TRBV12-4, with D possibly matching TRBD2 (6 bases). This CDR3 contains 12 residues. CDR3 nucleotide sequence: TGTGCCAGCAGCCTCGGGGGCAACGTCCTGACTTTC. Translated, it gives CASSLGGNVLTF.

V is TRBV9 and J is TRBJ1-5; D is uncertain. Germline V gives CDR1 SGDLS, CDR2 YYNGEE. This CDR3 has 14 amino acids. V was pared by 0 bases and J by 4 bases, with 8 bases between. The CDR3 sequence is CASSVGVGNQPQHF. The CDR3, as DNA: TGTGCCAGCAGCGTAGGTGTGGGAAATCAGCCCCAGCATTTT.

The sample holds many counts of this clonotype. A read error is possible here, since a much larger clone lies one base away. This chain joins TRBV4-1 and TRBJ1-2; D perhaps matches TRBD1 (5 bases). The CDR3 totals 13 residues. Germline V gene data show CDR1 as MGHRA and CDR2 as YSYEKL. CDR3: CASGQGTVYGYTF. The CDR3 DNA follows: TGCGCCAGCGGCCAAGGGACGGTCTATGGCTACACCTTC.

CDR3: CASSQGADSYEQYF. As DNA, the CDR3 is TGTGCCAGCAGCCAAGGAGCCGACTCCTACGAGCAGTACTTC. The rearrangement links TRBV14 to TRBJ2-7; no clear D gene. This CDR3 has 14 residues. The V end lost 1 base, the J end lost 0 bases, and 7 bases lay between the germline ends. Germline values: CDR1 SGHDN, CDR2 FVKESK.

This clonotype has ten or more counts. This rearrangement joins TRBV6-2 or TRBV6-3 to TRBJ2-1; 11 bases match TRBD1. Germline CDR1 MNHEY, CDR2 SVGEGT. The J segment lost 4 bases and the V segment lost 6 bases, leaving 8 bases of the junction unmatched. The CDR3 contains 16 residues. The CDR3 DNA sequence: TGTGCCAGCAGCTGGGGGGGACAGGGGGGGTACAATGAGCAGTTCTTC. This translates into CASSWGGQGGYNEQFF.

Ten or more counts support this clonotype. The chain employs TRBV27 and TRBJ1-2, with 9 bases fitting TRBD1. Trimming took 5 bases from V and 4 from J; bases not matched to a gene: 8. The CDR3 runs 15 residues. Germline V gene lookup returns CDR1 MNHEY and CDR2 SMNVEV (reference sequence). CDR3 DNA sequence: TGTGCCAGCAGTCCTCAGACAGGGGGGTTCTATGGCTACACCTTC. It yields the protein CASSPQTGGFYGYTF.

This rearrangement joins TRBV7-9 to TRBJ2-1; 10 positions agree with TRBD2. Germline V gene lookup returns CDR1 SEHNR and CDR2 FQNEAQ (reference sequence). The CDR3 contains 14 residues. V lost 5 bases to trimming and J lost 7 bases; unmatched junction nucleotides: 5. The DNA for the CDR3 is TGTGCCAGCAGCCCTAGCGGGAGAGGAAATGAGCAGTTCTTC. Translated: CASSPSGRGNEQFF. Full variable domain (missing parts from reference TRBV7-9 and TRBJ2-1): DTGVSQNPRHKITKRGQNVTFRCDPISEHNRLYWYRQTLGQGPEFLTYFQNEAQLEKSRLLSDRFSAERPKGSFSTLEIQRTEQGDSAMYLCASSPSGRGNEQFFGPGTRLTVL.

The chain joins TRBV7-8 to TRBJ1-5; TRBD1 matches 9 bases. Germline V gene sequence: CDR1 SGHVS, CDR2 FQNEAQ. Trimming cost V 1 base and J 3 bases; bases outside gene matches: 4. The CDR3 length is 16 residues. The CDR3 is CASSLGGTGNNQPQHF. The CDR3 region has the DNA TGTGCCAGCAGCTTAGGTGGGACAGGGAACAATCAGCCCCAGCATTTT.

As to this clonotype: Compared with germline, one end of the junction differs, possibly owing to a read error. This chain connects TRBV20-1 to TRBJ1-2; D remains unclear. The CDR3 contains 12 residues. Looked up from germline, CDR1 is DFQATT and CDR2 is SNEGSKA (reference sequence). CDR3 amino acids: CSARDRRYRYIF. The CDR3 DNA follows: TGCAGTGCCCGAGATCGTCGGTATCGCTACATCTTC.

The V gene is TRBV10-3, the J gene TRBJ2-2; D may be TRBD2 (6 bases). CDR1 is ENHRY and CDR2 is SYGVKD in the germline V gene. CDR3 length: 15 amino acids. V dropped 5 bases and J dropped 7 bases, with 17 bases sitting between them. CDR3 sequence (DNA): TGTGCCATCAGTCGGGACTCGCCTCGGGGCGGGGAGCTGTTTTTT. Translating gives CAISRDSPRGGELFF.

This clonotype came up a few times. The V gene is TRBV3-1, the J gene TRBJ2-4, with 7 bases identical to TRBD2. This CDR3 spans 16 amino acids. In germline, CDR1 is LGHDT, CDR2 YNNKEL (reference sequence). Trimming removed 0 bases from V and 4 bases from J; junction bases left unmatched: 6. For the CDR3, the DNA is TGTGCCAGCAGCCAAGAGCTAATCGGGAGGAAAAACATTCAGTACTTC. Its protein is CASSQELIGRKNIQYF.

V gene TRBV7-8 combines with J gene TRBJ2-1, with 7 bases matching TRBD2. Germline V gene sequence: CDR1 SGHVS, CDR2 FQNEAQ. The CDR3 covers 16 residues. With V trimmed by 6 bases and J by 7 bases, 15 bases remained unmatched. The CDR3 reads CASSLWGGSAENEQFF. DNA for the CDR3: TGTGCCAGCAGTTTATGGGGCGGGAGTGCTGAAAATGAGCAGTTCTTC.

This clonotype has at least ten counts. The rearrangement links TRBV6-5 to TRBJ1-2, with TRBD1 as a possible D gene (6 bases). This CDR3 region has 15 residues. Germline CDR1 is MNHEY and CDR2 is SVGAGI. V shed 6 bases and J shed 0 bases, with 14 bases lying between them. The CDR3 sequence is CASRQTGGANYGYTF. As DNA, the CDR3 is TGTGCCAGCAGACAGACAGGCGGTGCTAACTATGGCTACACCTTC.

The rearrangement links TRBV14 to TRBJ2-1, with 13 positions matching TRBD2. There are 14 residues in the CDR3. Germline V gene sequence: CDR1 SGHDN, CDR2 FVKESK. V dropped 7 bases and J dropped 6; count of bases not matched to a gene: 3. CDR3 protein: CASKRTSGSNEQFF. CDR3 nucleotide sequence: TGTGCCAGCAAACGGACTAGCGGGAGCAATGAGCAGTTCTTC. Combining the CDR3 with reference TRBV14 and TRBJ2-1 gives the whole variable domain EAGVTQFPSHSVIEKGQTVTLRCDPISGHDNLYWYRRVMGKEIKFLLHFVKESKQDESGMPNNRFLAERTGGTYSTLKVQPAELEDSGVYFCASKRTSGSNEQFFGPGTRLTVL.

This clonotype was picked up many times. This chain joins TRBV7-9 and TRBJ2-4; TRBD2 matches 7 bases. The V and J ends lost 6 bases and 7 bases, in that order; junction bases with no gene match: 9. Germline-derived CDR1 and CDR2 are SEHNR and FQNEAQ (reference sequence). The CDR3 has 14 amino acids. As DNA, the CDR3 is TGTGCCAGCAGTCATAATGGGAGGGAGAACATTCAGTACTTC. Residues: CASSHNGRENIQYF.

At least ten counts were recorded for this clonotype. The chain combines TRBV27 with TRBJ2-7; 10 nucleotides align to TRBD1. Germline CDR1 is MNHEY and CDR2 is SMNVEV (reference sequence). Unmatched junction bases numbered 11, after V lost 3 bases and J lost 9 bases. The CDR3 is made up of 15 amino acids. The CDR3 DNA reads TGTGCCAGCAGTTTCCGGGACAGGGGCGCCGGTGGGCAGTACTTC. Residues: CASSFRDRGAGGQYF.

This chain connects TRBV24-1 to TRBJ2-7, with 7 bases aligning to TRBD2. This CDR3 comprises 14 residues. Germline CDR1 KGHDR, CDR2 SFDVKD. CDR3: CAREASGNAYEQYF. In DNA form, the CDR3 reads TGTGCTAGAGAAGCTAGCGGTAACGCCTACGAGCAGTACTTC.

This clonotype was detected many times. CDR3 amino acids: CASSLVSRRGNEQFF. CDR3 bases: TGTGCCAGCAGCTTGGTATCGCGGAGAGGGAATGAGCAGTTCTTC. The chain carries TRBV5-4 and TRBJ2-1; tentative D call: TRBD2 (5 bases). CDR1 and CDR2 from the germline V gene are SGHNT and YYREEE (reference sequence). The V gene lost 0 bases and the J gene lost 7 bases, with 14 bases spanning the gap. This CDR3 region has 15 residues.

This clonotype has a handful of counts. V usage is TRBV19 and J usage is TRBJ1-4; D unclear. The CDR3 totals 14 residues. Germline V CDR1 and CDR2: LNHDA, SQIVND (reference sequence). Deletions cut 6 bases from V and 13 bases from J, with 21 bases between. The chain's CDR3 is CASRLIGVNGRLFF. CDR3 in DNA: TGTGCCAGTAGGTTGATAGGAGTAAATGGAAGACTGTTTTTT.